The 27 T cell receptor beta chains below all came from one sample that was sequenced in a study of blood T cells in healthy people across ages. A sample-barcoded 5' primer and a J-beta primer mix were used in a second PCR of about 6 to 12 cycles. In TCRdb, the 5' RACE reads were re-called with MiXCR into one record per CDR3 protein. The sample has about 900,000 distinct CDR3 sequences; 60% to 80% are singletons. Sequencing was done on a sample of blood. These receptors all come from a man aged 25 to 45 in good health.

The chain couples TRBV7-6 to TRBJ1-6; D possibly corresponds to TRBD1 (6 bases). CDR3 length: 15 residues. Germline lookup yields CDR1 SGHVS and CDR2 FNYEAQ. The V end was cut by 6 bases, the J end by 6 bases, with 15 bases between. CDR3 nucleotides: TGTGCCAGCAGTCCACAGGGAGGTAGTAATTCACCCCTCCACTTT. Its protein product is CASSPQGGSNSPLHF.

The sample holds a few counts of this clonotype. The chain joins TRBV7-9 to TRBJ1-2; D remains ambiguous. In germline, CDR1 is SEHNR, CDR2 FQNEAQ (reference sequence). The CDR3 contains 13 residues. Trimming took 6 bases from V and 5 from J, leaving 13 bases between them. CDR3 region: CASSRAVDYGYTF. The CDR3 DNA sequence: TGTGCCAGCAGTAGGGCCGTCGATTATGGCTACACCTTC.

The CDR3 sequence: CASNTIVGLSDTQYF. The DNA of the CDR3 is TGTGCCAGCAATACTATAGTAGGACTTTCAGATACGCAGTATTTT. J is TRBJ2-3 and V is TRBV6-1, with TRBD2 as a possible D gene (5 bases). The germline CDR1 and CDR2 sequences are MNHNS and SASEGT. CDR3 length equals 15 residues. The ends were cut back, 7 bases at V and 4 bases at J, with 18 bases in the middle.

The V call is TRBV3-1, the J call TRBJ1-2; TRBD1 agrees at 11 bases. The length of the CDR3 is 15 residues. The V gene's germline CDR1 is LGHDT and CDR2 YNNKEL (reference sequence). V lost 1 base and J lost 8; bases outside the gene matches: 6. CDR3 bases: TGTGCCAGCAGCCAAGGGACAGGGGGCTCTGGAGGCTACACCTTC. Encoded protein: CASSQGTGGSGGYTF.

V gene TRBV4-2 combines with J gene TRBJ2-1, with D possibly being TRBD2 (7 bases). The length of the CDR3 is 17 residues. Trimming took off 0 bases at V and 8 bases at J, with 20 bases between the two ends. Germline V gene lookup returns CDR1 LGHNA and CDR2 YNFKEQ. Here the CDR3 DNA reads TGTGCCAGCAGCCAAGATCCCCCCGGGGGGCCCCAGGATGAGCAGTTCTTC. Its protein is CASSQDPPGGPQDEQFF.

The genes are TRBV5-1 and TRBJ2-7; D perhaps matches TRBD1 (6 bases). V lost 1 base, J lost 2 bases, and 10 bases lay in between. The CDR3 covers 14 residues. Germline V CDR1 and CDR2: SGHRS, YFSETQ. For the CDR3, the DNA is TGCGCCAGCAGCTTGCCGACAGGCCCCTACGAGCAGTACTTC. Translated: CASSLPTGPYEQYF.

This clonotype was counted only a few times. The chain is built from TRBV12-3 or TRBV12-4 and TRBJ1-2; 7 bases fit TRBD1. The junction had 10 bases not matched to a gene; V was cut back by 4 bases and J by 2 bases. This CDR3 region has 16 residues. CDR3 sequence reads: CASSSTPTGSNYGYTF. The CDR3 DNA reads TGTGCCAGCAGTTCTACCCCGACAGGGTCCAACTATGGCTACACCTTC.

The V call is TRBV6-2 or TRBV6-3, the J call TRBJ2-4, with D tentatively TRBD1 or TRBD2 (6 bases each). This CDR3 is 12 amino acids long. V dropped 8 bases and J dropped 9 bases, with 14 bases sitting between them. Germline CDR1 reads MNHEY; CDR2 reads SVGEGT. The CDR3: CASSRRGSIQYF. DNA of the CDR3: TGTGCCAGCTCCAGGAGGGGGTCCATTCAGTACTTC.

The chain has TRBV5-1 and TRBJ2-7, with D unclear. The CDR3 spans 15 residues. V gave up 2 bases and J gave up 1 base, with 13 bases separating them. The germline CDR1 and CDR2 sequences are SGHRS and YFSETQ. For the CDR3, the DNA is TGCGCCAGCAGCTTTTCGCCCAGCTTATCCTACGAGCAGTACTTC. Protein: CASSFSPSLSYEQYF. Supplemented by reference TRBV5-1 and TRBJ2-7, the full variable domain reads KAGVTQTPRYLIKTRGQQVTLSCSPISGHRSVSWYQQTPGQGLQFLFEYFSETQRNKGNFPGRFSGRQFSNSRSEMNVSTLELGDSALYLCASSFSPSLSYEQYFGPGTRLTVT.

The chain joins TRBV30 to TRBJ1-1; TRBD1 might be the D (5 bases). This CDR3 has 10 residues. V lost 8 bases and J 9 bases, leaving 13 bases between the germline ends. Germline lookup yields CDR1 GTSNPN and CDR2 SVGIG (reference sequence). This chain's CDR3 is CAGTENKAFF. As DNA, the CDR3 is TGTGCCGGGACCGAAAACAAAGCTTTCTTT.

V and J are TRBV15 and TRBJ2-1; D not resolved. CDR1 and CDR2 (germline): LNHNV, YYDKDF (reference sequence). Trimming cost V 0 bases and J 4 bases, with 10 bases left between them. The CDR3 contains 15 residues. This CDR3 reads CATSRDLVGYNEQFF. In DNA form, the CDR3 reads TGTGCCACCAGCAGAGATCTAGTAGGATACAATGAGCAGTTCTTC.

This clonotype was seen more than once but under ten times. The V and J genes are TRBV12-3 or TRBV12-4 and TRBJ2-5; D may correspond to TRBD1 or TRBD2 (6 bases each). V was pared by 3 bases and J by 4 bases, with 15 bases between. The length of the CDR3 is 15 residues. CDR3 DNA sequence: TGTGCCAGCAGTTTTGTCGGGGGCGGAGGAGAGACCCAGTACTTC. This gives the protein CASSFVGGGGETQYF.

This clonotype appeared a few times. The chain has TRBV10-3 and TRBJ2-7, with 10 bases fitting TRBD2. The germline CDR1 and CDR2 sequences are ENHRY and SYGVKD. The CDR3 extends over 15 amino acids. With V trimmed by 2 bases and J by 1 base, 2 bases remained unmatched. The CDR3 coding sequence is TGTGCCATCAGTGAGACTAGCGGGGTATCCTACGAGCAGTACTTC. Translated: CAISETSGVSYEQYF.

This rearrangement joins TRBV6-5 to TRBJ2-7; 8 bases agree with TRBD1. The V gene's germline CDR1 is MNHEY and CDR2 SVGAGI. V shed 6 bases, J shed 5 bases, and the junction held 12 bases outside the gene matches. The CDR3 is 15 residues long. CDR3 sequence reads: CASRNRAGGNDEQYF. The CDR3 DNA reads as TGTGCCAGCAGGAATCGAGCAGGGGGCAACGACGAGCAGTACTTC.

This chain links TRBV5-5 with TRBJ2-1, with D tentatively TRBD1 (5 bases). The CDR3 consists of 16 residues. V was shortened by 1 base and J by 8 bases, with 19 bases between the two germline ends. The V gene's germline CDR1 is SGHKS and CDR2 YYEKEE (reference sequence). For the CDR3, the DNA is TGTGCCAGCAGCTTGAAAGGTATCAGTTGGGGCGATGAGCAGTTCTTC. Protein product: CASSLKGISWGDEQFF.

This chain joins TRBV4-3 and TRBJ2-7; D is tentatively TRBD1 or TRBD2 (6 bases each). From germline, CDR1 is LGHNA and CDR2 YSLEER. The CDR3 length is 15 residues. Trimming stripped 5 bases from V and 4 bases from J, with 18 bases between. The CDR3 DNA reads TGCGCCAGCAGCGTGGGGGGCCAGGAGGGATACGAGCAGTACTTC. Protein: CASSVGGQEGYEQYF.

V gene TRBV27 combines with J gene TRBJ2-1; D is perhaps TRBD1 (6 bases). Germline CDR1 and CDR2: MNHEY and SMNVEV (reference sequence). The CDR3 totals 13 residues. V was trimmed by 7 bases and J by 2 bases, leaving 9 bases between them. The CDR3 DNA reads as TGTGCCAGCAACAGGGCGCCCTACAATGAGCAGTTCTTC. The encoded protein is CASNRAPYNEQFF.

The genes are TRBV5-6 and TRBJ2-7; D is perhaps TRBD1 (6 bases). The CDR3 loop spans 13 amino acids. With 4 bases removed from V and 3 bases from J, the gap between germline ends came to 11 bases. In germline, CDR1 is SGHDT, CDR2 YYEEEE. The CDR3 loop reads CASSGPGDYEQYF. The CDR3 nucleotides are TGTGCCAGCAGCGGTCCAGGGGACTACGAGCAGTACTTC. The complete variable domain, with remaining parts taken from reference TRBV5-6 and TRBJ2-7, reads DAGVTQSPTHLIKTRGQQVTLRCSPKSGHDTVSWYQQALGQGPQFIFQYYEEEERQRGNFPDRFSGHQFPNYSSELNVNALLLGDSALYLCASSGPGDYEQYFGPGTRLTVT.

This chain links TRBV10-3 with TRBJ1-2, with a tentative D call TRBD1 (6 bases). V was shortened by 0 bases and J by 4 bases, with 9 bases between the two germline ends. The CDR3 consists of 14 residues. In germline, CDR1 is ENHRY, CDR2 SYGVKD. CDR3 in DNA: TGTGCCATCAGTGAGTCCAGGGGAAGCTATGGCTACACCTTC. Its protein is CAISESRGSYGYTF.

This clonotype appeared a single time. The V and J genes are TRBV5-1 and TRBJ2-3, with D tentatively TRBD1 (5 bases). The CDR3 spans 15 residues. The V and J ends lost 1 base and 2 bases respectively, with 11 bases between them. The V gene's germline CDR1 is SGHRS and CDR2 YFSETQ. The CDR3 loop is CASSLYTRVTDTQYF. The CDR3 DNA sequence: TGCGCCAGCAGCTTGTATACCAGGGTCACAGATACGCAGTATTTT.

V gene TRBV20-1 combines with J gene TRBJ2-1; D is unresolved. The length of the CDR3 is 11 residues. Germline CDR1 reads DFQATT; CDR2 reads SNEGSKA (reference sequence). Trimming pared 7 bases from V and 4 bases from J, leaving 8 bases between. In nucleotides, the CDR3 is TGCAGTGTAGTGGTGTACAATGAGCAGTTCTTC. This sequence encodes CSVVVYNEQFF.

V gene TRBV6-5 combines with J gene TRBJ1-2, with D possibly being TRBD1 (6 bases). This CDR3 region has 13 residues. Trimming removed 2 bases at V and 7 bases at J, with 11 bases between. Germline V gene sequence: CDR1 MNHEY, CDR2 SVGAGI. The CDR3 sequence: CASSYTGTVGYTF. CDR3 nucleotides: TGTGCCAGCAGTTACACAGGGACGGTTGGCTACACCTTC.

This clonotype was observed a few times. One end of the junction does not line up with germline, which may come from a read error. This chain uses TRBV28 with TRBJ2-1; D is unresolved. The length of the CDR3 is 12 residues. Germline CDR1 and CDR2: MDHEN and SYDVKM. The CDR3 sequence: CVSRQGYNEQFF. CDR3 DNA: TGTGTCAGCAGGCAAGGCTACAATGAGCAGTTCTTC.

The gene calls are TRBV6-1 and TRBJ2-3, with 14 bases that match TRBD2. V lost 8 bases, J lost 3 bases, and 4 bases stayed unmatched. Germline CDR1 is MNHNS and CDR2 is SASEGT. The CDR3 runs to 15 residues. The CDR3: CASLGLAGGTDTQYF. DNA for the CDR3: TGTGCCAGCCTCGGACTAGCGGGGGGTACAGATACGCAGTATTTT.

The J gene is TRBJ1-2, the V gene TRBV3-1, with 7 nucleotides matching TRBD1. J lost 5 bases, V lost 3 bases, and 9 bases had no gene match. Germline values: CDR1 LGHDT, CDR2 YNNKEL (reference sequence). This CDR3 has 15 amino acids. The CDR3 protein is CASSHFDRVGYGYTF. In DNA form, the CDR3 reads TGTGCCAGCAGCCATTTCGACAGGGTGGGATATGGCTACACCTTC. The full variable domain, with the rest looked up from reference TRBV3-1 and TRBJ1-2, is DTAVSQTPKYLVTQMGNDKSIKCEQNLGHDTMYWYKQDSKKFLKIMFSYNNKELIINETVPNRFSPKSPDKAHLNLHINSLELGDSAVYFCASSHFDRVGYGYTFGSGTRLTVV.

This clonotype was seen more than once but under ten times. The J gene is TRBJ1-4, the V gene TRBV5-1, with D possibly being TRBD1 (5 bases). V was cut by 6 bases and J by 8 bases, with 20 bases left in between. The CDR3 sequence is 15 residues long. Germline V lookup: CDR1 SGHRS, CDR2 YFSETQ. The CDR3 nucleotides are TGCGCCAGCACCGTGGACGGTAGGGGTCTGGAAAAACTGTTTTTT. Translation: CASTVDGRGLEKLFF.

A few counts support this clonotype. The V gene is TRBV20-1, the J gene TRBJ2-1; 10 nucleotides line up with TRBD2. Looked up from germline, CDR1 is DFQATT and CDR2 is SNEGSKA (reference sequence). This CDR3 contains 13 residues. CDR3 amino acids: CSRAGGPYNEQFF. Written as DNA, the CDR3 is TGCAGCAGAGCGGGGGGGCCTTACAATGAGCAGTTCTTC.